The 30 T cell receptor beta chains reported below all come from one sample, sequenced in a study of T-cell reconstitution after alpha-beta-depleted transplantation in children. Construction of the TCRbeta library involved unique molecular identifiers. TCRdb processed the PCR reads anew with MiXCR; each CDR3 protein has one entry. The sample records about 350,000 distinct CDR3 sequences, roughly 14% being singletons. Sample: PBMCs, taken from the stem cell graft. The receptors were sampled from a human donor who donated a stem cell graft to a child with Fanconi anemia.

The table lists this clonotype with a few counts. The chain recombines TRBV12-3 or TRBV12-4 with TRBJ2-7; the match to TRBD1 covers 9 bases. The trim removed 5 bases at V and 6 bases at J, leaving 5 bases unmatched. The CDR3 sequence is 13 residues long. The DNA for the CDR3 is TGTGCCAGCAGTGTTAAACAGGGGGCCGAGCAGTACGTC. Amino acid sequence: CASSVKQGAEQYV.

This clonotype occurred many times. Written as DNA, the CDR3 is TGCAGTGCCCCCGGGACAGGGGGCTCTGGGGCCAACGTCCTGACTTTC. As protein: CSAPGTGGSGANVLTF. The V call is TRBV20-1, the J call TRBJ2-6, with TRBD1 matching 11 bases. V trimming: 6 bases; J trimming: 0 bases; junction bases outside the gene matches: 4. CDR1 and CDR2 (germline): DFQATT, SNEGSKA (reference sequence). The CDR3 loop spans 16 amino acids.

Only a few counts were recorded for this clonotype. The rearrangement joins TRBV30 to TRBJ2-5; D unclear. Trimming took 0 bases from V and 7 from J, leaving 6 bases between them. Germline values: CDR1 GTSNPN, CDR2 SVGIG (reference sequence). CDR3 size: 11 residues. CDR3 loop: CAWSVRVTQYF. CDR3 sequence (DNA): TGTGCCTGGAGTGTACGGGTGACCCAGTACTTC. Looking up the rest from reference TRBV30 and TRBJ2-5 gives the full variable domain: SQTIHQWPATLVQPVGSPLSLECTVEGTSNPNLYWYRQAAGRGLQLLFYSVGIGQISSEVPQNLSASRPQDRQFILSSKKLLLSDSGFYLCAWSVRVTQYFGPGTRLLVL.

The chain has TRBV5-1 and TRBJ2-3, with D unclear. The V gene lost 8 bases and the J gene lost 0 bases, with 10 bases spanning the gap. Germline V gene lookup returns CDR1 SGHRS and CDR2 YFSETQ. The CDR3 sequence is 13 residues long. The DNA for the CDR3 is TGCGCCAGTAATGAGGCTAGCACAGATACGCAGTATTTT. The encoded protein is CASNEASTDTQYF. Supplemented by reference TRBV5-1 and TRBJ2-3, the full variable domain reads KAGVTQTPRYLIKTRGQQVTLSCSPISGHRSVSWYQQTPGQGLQFLFEYFSETQRNKGNFPGRFSGRQFSNSRSEMNVSTLELGDSALYLCASNEASTDTQYFGPGTRLTVL.

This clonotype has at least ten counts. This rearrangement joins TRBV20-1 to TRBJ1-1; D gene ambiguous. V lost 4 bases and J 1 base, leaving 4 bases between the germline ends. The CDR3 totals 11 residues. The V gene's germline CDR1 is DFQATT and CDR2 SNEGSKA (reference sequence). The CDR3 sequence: CSAKGNTEAFF. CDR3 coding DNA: TGCAGTGCTAAGGGGAACACTGAAGCTTTCTTT.

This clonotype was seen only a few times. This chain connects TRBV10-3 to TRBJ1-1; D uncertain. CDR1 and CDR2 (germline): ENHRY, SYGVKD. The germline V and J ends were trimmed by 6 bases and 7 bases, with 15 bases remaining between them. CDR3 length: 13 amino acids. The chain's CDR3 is CAIRNPTQNEAFF. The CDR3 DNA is TGTGCCATCAGGAACCCCACACAGAATGAAGCTTTCTTT.

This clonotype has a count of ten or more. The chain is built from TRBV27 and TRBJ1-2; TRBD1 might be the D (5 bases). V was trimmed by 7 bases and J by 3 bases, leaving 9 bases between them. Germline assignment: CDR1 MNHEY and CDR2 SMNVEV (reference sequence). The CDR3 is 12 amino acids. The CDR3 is CASKGSDYGYTF. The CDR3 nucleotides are TGTGCCAGCAAGGGGTCCGACTATGGCTACACCTTC.

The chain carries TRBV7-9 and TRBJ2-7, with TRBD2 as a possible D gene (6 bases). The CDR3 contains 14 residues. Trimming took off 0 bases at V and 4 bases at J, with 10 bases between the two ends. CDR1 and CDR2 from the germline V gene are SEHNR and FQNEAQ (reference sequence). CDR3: CASSLALRGYEQYF. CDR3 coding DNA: TGTGCCAGCAGCTTAGCTCTGCGGGGATACGAGCAGTACTTC.

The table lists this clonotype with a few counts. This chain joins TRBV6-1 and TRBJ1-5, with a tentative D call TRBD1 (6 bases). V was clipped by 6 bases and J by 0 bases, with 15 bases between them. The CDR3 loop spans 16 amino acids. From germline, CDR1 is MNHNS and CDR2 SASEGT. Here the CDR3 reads CASSPGTLLSNQPQHF. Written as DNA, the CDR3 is TGTGCCAGCAGCCCTGGGACACTTCTTAGCAATCAGCCCCAGCATTTT.

This CDR3 is CASSLKSYNEQFF. The DNA of the CDR3 is TGTGCCAGCAGTTTGAAGTCATACAATGAGCAGTTCTTC. The rearrangement uses TRBV12-3 or TRBV12-4 and TRBJ2-1, with D unresolved. The CDR3 has 13 residues. V shed 3 bases and J shed 4 bases, with 7 bases lying between them.

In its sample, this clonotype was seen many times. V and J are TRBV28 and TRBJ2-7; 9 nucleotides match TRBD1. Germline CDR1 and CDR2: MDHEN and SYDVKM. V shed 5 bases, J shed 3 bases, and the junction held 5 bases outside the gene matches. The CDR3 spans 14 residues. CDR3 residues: CASSLRTGVYEQYV. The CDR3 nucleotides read TGTGCCAGCAGTCTTAGGACAGGGGTCTACGAGCAGTACGTC.

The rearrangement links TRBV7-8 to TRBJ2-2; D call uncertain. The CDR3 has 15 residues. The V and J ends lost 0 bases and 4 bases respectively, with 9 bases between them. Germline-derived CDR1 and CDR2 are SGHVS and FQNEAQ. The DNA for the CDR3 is TGTGCCAGCAGCTTAGCAGGGTTTGGCACCGGGGAGCTGTTTTTT. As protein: CASSLAGFGTGELFF.

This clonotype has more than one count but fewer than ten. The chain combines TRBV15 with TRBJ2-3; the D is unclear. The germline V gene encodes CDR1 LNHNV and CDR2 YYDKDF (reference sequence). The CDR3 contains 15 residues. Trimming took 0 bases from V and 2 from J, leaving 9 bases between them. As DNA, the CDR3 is TGTGCCACCAGCAGAGATGGAGTCCCCACAGATACGCAGTATTTT. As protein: CATSRDGVPTDTQYF.

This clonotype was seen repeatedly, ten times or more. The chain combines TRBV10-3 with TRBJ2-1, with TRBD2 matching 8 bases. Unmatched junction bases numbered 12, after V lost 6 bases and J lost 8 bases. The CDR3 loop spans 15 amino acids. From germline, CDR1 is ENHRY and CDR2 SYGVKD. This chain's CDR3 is CAIRSGLVGLHEQFF. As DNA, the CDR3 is TGTGCCATCAGGTCGGGACTAGTGGGTCTCCATGAGCAGTTCTTC.

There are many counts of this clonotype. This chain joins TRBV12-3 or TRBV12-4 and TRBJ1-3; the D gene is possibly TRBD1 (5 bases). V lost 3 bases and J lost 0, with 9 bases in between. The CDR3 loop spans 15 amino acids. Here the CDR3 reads CASSFDSSSGNTIYF. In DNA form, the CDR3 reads TGTGCCAGCAGTTTTGACAGTAGCTCTGGAAACACCATATATTTT.

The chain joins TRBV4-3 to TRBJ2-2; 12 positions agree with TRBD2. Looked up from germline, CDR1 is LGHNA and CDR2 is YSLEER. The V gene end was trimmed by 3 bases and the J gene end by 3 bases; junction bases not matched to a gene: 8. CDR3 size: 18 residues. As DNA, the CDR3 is TGCGCCAGCAGCCAGGAATCTAGCGGGAGGGCGGACACCGGGGAGCTGTTTTTT. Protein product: CASSQESSGRADTGELFF.

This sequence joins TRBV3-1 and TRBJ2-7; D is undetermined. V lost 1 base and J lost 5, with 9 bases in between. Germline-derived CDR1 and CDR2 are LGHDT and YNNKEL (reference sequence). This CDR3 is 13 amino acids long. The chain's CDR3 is CASSQVTSDEQYF. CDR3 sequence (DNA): TGTGCCAGCAGCCAAGTCACTTCGGACGAGCAGTACTTC.

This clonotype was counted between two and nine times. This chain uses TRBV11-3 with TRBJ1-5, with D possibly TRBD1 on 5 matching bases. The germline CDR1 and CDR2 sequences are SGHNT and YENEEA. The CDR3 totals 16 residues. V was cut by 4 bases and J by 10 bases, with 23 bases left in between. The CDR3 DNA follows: TGTGCCAGCAGCTCCGTAGGTGGCAGGGAGGGCCCACCCCAGCATTTT. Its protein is CASSSVGGREGPPQHF. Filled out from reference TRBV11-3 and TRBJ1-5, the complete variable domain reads EAGVVQSPRYKIIEKKQPVAFWCNPISGHNTLYWYLQNLGQGPELLIRYENEEAVDDSQLPKDRFSAERLKGVDSTLKIQPAELGDSAVYLCASSSVGGREGPPQHFGDGTRLSIL.

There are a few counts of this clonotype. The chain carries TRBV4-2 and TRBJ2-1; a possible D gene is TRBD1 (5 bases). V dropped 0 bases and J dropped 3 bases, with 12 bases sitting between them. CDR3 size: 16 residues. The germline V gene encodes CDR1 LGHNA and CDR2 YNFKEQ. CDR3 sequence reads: CASSQERGSLYNEQFF. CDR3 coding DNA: TGTGCCAGCAGCCAAGAAAGGGGCAGTCTCTACAATGAGCAGTTCTTC.

CDR3 bases: TGCGCCAGCAGCCCGGGGACAGGGGCGAATTCACCCCTCCACTTT. Translation gives CASSPGTGANSPLHF. V gene TRBV5-1 combines with J gene TRBJ1-6; 10 nucleotides align to TRBD1. There are 15 residues in the CDR3. Germline values: CDR1 SGHRS, CDR2 YFSETQ. J was trimmed by 7 bases and V by 4 bases; bases with no gene match: 5.

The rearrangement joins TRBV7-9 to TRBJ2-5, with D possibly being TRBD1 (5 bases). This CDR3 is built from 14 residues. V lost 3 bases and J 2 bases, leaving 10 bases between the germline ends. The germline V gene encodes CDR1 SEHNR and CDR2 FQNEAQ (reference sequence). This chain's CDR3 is CASSFAAGQETQYF. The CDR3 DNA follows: TGTGCCAGCAGCTTTGCTGCAGGGCAAGAGACCCAGTACTTC.

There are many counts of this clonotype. The CDR3 bases are TGTGCCAGCAGTCCGACTCCGGAGGGCTATGGCTACACCTTC. It is translated as CASSPTPEGYGYTF. V and J are TRBV12-3 or TRBV12-4 and TRBJ1-2; D uncertain. Trimming cost V 5 bases and J 4 bases, with 14 bases left between them. The CDR3 has 14 amino acids.

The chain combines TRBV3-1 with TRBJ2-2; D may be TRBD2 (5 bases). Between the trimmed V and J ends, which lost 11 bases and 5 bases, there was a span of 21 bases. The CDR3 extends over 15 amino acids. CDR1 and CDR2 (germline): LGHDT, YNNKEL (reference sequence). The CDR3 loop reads CAGQDSFSGTGELFF. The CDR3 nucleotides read TGTGCCGGCCAGGACTCCTTTTCGGGGACCGGGGAGCTGTTTTTT.

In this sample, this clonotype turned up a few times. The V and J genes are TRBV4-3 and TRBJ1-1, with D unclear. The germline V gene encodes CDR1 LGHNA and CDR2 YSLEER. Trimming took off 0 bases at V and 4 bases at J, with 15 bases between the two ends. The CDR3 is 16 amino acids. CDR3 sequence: CASSQDSFVFGTEAFF. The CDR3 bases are TGCGCCAGCAGCCAAGATAGCTTTGTATTCGGCACTGAAGCTTTCTTT.

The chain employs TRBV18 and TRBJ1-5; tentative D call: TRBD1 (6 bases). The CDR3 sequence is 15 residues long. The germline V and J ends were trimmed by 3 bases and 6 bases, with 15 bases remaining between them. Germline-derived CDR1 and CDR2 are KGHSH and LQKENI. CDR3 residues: CASSPAPRGSQPQHF. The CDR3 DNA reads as TGTGCCAGCTCACCGGCTCCCAGGGGAAGTCAGCCCCAGCATTTT.

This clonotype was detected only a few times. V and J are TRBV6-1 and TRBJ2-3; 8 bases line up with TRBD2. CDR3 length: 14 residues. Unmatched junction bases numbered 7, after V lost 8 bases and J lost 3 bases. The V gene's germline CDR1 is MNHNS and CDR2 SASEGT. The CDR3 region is CASREGIRTDTQYF. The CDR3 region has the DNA TGTGCCAGCCGGGAGGGGATCAGAACAGATACGCAGTATTTT.

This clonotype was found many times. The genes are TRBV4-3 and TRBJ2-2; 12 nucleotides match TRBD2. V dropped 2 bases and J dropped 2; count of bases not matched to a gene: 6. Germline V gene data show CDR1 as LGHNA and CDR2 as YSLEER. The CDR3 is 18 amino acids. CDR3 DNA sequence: TGCGCCAGCAGCCAATCGACTAGCGGGGGTTCCAACACCGGGGAGCTGTTTTTT. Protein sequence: CASSQSTSGGSNTGELFF.

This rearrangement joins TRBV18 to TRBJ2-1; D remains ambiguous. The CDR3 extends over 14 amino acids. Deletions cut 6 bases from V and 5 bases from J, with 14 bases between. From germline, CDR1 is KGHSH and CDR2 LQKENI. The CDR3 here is CASSTGQTNNEQFF. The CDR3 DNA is TGTGCCAGCTCCACGGGCCAAACTAACAATGAGCAGTTCTTC.

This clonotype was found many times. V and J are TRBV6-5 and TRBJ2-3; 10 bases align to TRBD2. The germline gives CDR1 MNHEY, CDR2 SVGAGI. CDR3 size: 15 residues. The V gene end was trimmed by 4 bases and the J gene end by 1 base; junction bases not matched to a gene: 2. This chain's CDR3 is CASSSGTSGTDTQYF. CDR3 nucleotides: TGTGCCAGCAGTTCCGGGACTAGCGGCACAGATACGCAGTATTTT.

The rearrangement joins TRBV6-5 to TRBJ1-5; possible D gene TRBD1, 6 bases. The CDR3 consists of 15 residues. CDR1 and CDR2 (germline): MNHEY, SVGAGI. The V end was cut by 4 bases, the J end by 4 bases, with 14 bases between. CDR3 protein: CASSSNRAQNQPQHF. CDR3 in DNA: TGTGCCAGCAGTTCGAACAGGGCGCAAAATCAGCCCCAGCATTTT.